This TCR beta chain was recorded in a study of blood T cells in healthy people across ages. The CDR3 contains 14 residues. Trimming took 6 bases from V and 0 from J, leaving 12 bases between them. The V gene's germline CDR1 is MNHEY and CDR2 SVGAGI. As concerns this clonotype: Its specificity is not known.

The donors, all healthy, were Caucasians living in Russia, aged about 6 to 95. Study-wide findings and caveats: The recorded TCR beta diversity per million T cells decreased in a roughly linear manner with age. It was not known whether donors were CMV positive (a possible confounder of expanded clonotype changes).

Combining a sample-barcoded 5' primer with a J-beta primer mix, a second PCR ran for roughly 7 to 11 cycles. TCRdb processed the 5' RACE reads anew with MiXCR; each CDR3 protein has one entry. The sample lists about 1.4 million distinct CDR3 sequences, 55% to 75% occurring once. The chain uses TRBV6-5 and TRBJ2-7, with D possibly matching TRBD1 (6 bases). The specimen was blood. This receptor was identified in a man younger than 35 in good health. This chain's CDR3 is CASRLTGSSYEQYF. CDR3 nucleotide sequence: TGTGCCAGCAGATTGACAGGCAGCTCCTACGAGCAGTACTTC.